The 13 T cell receptor beta chains in this list originate from one sample, sequenced in a study of low-dose radiotherapy and immunotherapy resistance in tumors (dated by TCRdb to between 2021 and 2024). Sequencer: Illumina HiSeq 2500. First-strand cDNA was synthesized using Superscript III and a set of TRAV- and TRBV-specific primers, so that both TCRalpha and TCRbeta chains were covered. TCRs were amplified with Phusion for 20 to 25 PCR cycles, with a constant-region primer paired with the adapter attached to the V primers. TCRdb reanalyzed the raw reads on its own, using fastp at Q25 for trimming and MiXCR for clone calling, and kept in-frame beta chains. Each record represents a unique CDR3 protein, reported with the most common genes and DNA among its rows. The sample table records tens of thousands of distinct CDR3 sequences; 15% to 20% of these occur just once. Roughly 2.8% of the sample goes to the ten largest clones.

In the paper's terms, the time point label means: before trial treatment. The sequenced sample was PBMCs, obtained before treatment. Receptor source: a male donor with prostate cancer.

This clonotype was counted a few times. The rearrangement uses TRBV7-3 and TRBJ2-2; 7 bases line up with TRBD2. V trimming: 7 bases; J trimming: 3 bases; junction bases outside the gene matches: 8. This CDR3 comprises 15 residues. Germline lookup yields CDR1 SGHTA and CDR2 FQGTGA. The CDR3 is CASTPGGGDTGELFF. CDR3 sequence (DNA): TGTGCCAGCACCCCCGGGGGAGGGGACACCGGGGAGCTGTTTTTT.

This clonotype was seen ten or more times. V gene TRBV27 combines with J gene TRBJ1-1, with D unresolved. This CDR3 has 14 amino acids. Germline CDR1 reads MNHEY; CDR2 reads SMNVEV (reference sequence). V was pared by 4 bases and J by 3 bases, with 12 bases between. The CDR3 here is CASSYFSSDTEAFF. Here the CDR3 DNA reads TGTGCCAGCAGTTATTTCTCTTCTGACACTGAAGCTTTCTTT.

There are many counts of this clonotype. This chain links TRBV4-1 with TRBJ1-6, with a weak D call TRBD1 (5 bases). The V gene's germline CDR1 is MGHRA and CDR2 YSYEKL. The CDR3 loop spans 14 amino acids. V lost 0 bases and J lost 8, with 8 bases in between. Here the CDR3 DNA reads TGCGCCAGCAGCCAAGAATGGGGCGATTCACCCCTCCACTTT. Encoded protein: CASSQEWGDSPLHF.

The rearrangement joins TRBV11-2 to TRBJ2-5, with 10 bases matching TRBD1. The junction had 14 bases not matched to a gene; V was cut back by 5 bases and J by 2 bases. CDR1 is SGHAT, CDR2 FQNNGV, per germline. The CDR3 is 18 amino acids. CDR3 region: CASSIRDRGHWGQETQYF. CDR3 nucleotides: TGTGCCAGCAGCATAAGGGACAGGGGACACTGGGGGCAAGAGACCCAGTACTTC.

This clonotype was found many times. This CDR3 reads CASRLRRRGTQYF. CDR3 nucleotides: TGTGCCAGCAGGCTGCGGCGGAGGGGGACCCAGTACTTC. The chain carries TRBV6-2 or TRBV6-3 and TRBJ2-5; possibly TRBD2 for D (6 bases). The CDR3 length is 13 residues. Trimming pared 6 bases from V and 7 bases from J, leaving 15 bases between. CDR1 is MNHEY and CDR2 is SVGEGT in the germline V gene.

The chain couples TRBV5-3 to TRBJ2-3; 10 bases align to TRBD2. TRBV5-3 falls under the ORF class, with uncertain function. With V trimmed by 8 bases and J by 8 bases, 14 bases remained unmatched. The CDR3 runs 15 residues. CDR3 in DNA: TGTGCCAGCAGCCGAAGCGGGGGGGCCCCCGGTACGCAGTATTTT. Its protein is CASSRSGGAPGTQYF.

This clonotype was seen many times. The gene calls are TRBV7-2 and TRBJ2-1; D possibly matches TRBD1 or TRBD2 (5 bases each). The CDR3 sequence is 15 residues long. Germline CDR1 and CDR2: SGHTA and FQGNSA. V was trimmed by 1 base and J by 2 bases, leaving 9 bases between them. The CDR3: CASSLVVGAYNEQFF. As DNA, the CDR3 is TGTGCCAGCAGCTTAGTTGTGGGGGCCTACAATGAGCAGTTCTTC.

This clonotype was observed at least ten times. V usage is TRBV5-1 and J usage is TRBJ2-1; 9 positions agree with TRBD1. Germline trimming cut 5 bases from V and 4 bases from J; bases unmatched to any gene: 7. This CDR3 has 15 amino acids. The germline V gene encodes CDR1 SGHRS and CDR2 YFSETQ. The CDR3 region has the DNA TGCGCCAGCAGGCCGGGGACAGGGAGGTACAATGAGCAGTTCTTC. Its translation is CASRPGTGRYNEQFF.

The chain links TRBV19 to TRBJ1-2; 7 bases line up with TRBD1. After removal of 7 bases from V and 6 bases from J, the junction contained 11 bases not matched to a gene. CDR3 length: 14 amino acids. The germline V gene has CDR1 LNHDA and CDR2 SQIVND (reference sequence). CDR3 region: CASKADRARDGYTF. For the CDR3, the DNA is TGTGCCAGTAAGGCCGACAGGGCAAGGGATGGCTACACCTTC.

This clonotype was found a few times. The chain combines TRBV5-4 with TRBJ2-7; 9 bases are a match to TRBD1. Germline lookup yields CDR1 SGHNT and CDR2 YYREEE (reference sequence). The CDR3 loop spans 15 amino acids. J was trimmed by 2 bases and V by 3 bases; bases with no gene match: 6. CDR3 bases: TGTGCCAGCAGCTCTCCCGGGACAGGGACCTACGAGCAGTACTTC. It translates to CASSSPGTGTYEQYF. Full variable domain (remainder filled in from reference TRBV5-4 and TRBJ2-7): ETGVTQSPTHLIKTRGQQVTLRCSSQSGHNTVSWYQQALGQGPQFIFQYYREEENGRGNFPPRFSGLQFPNYSSELNVNALELDDSALYLCASSSPGTGTYEQYFGPGTRLTVT.

This clonotype has only a few counts. This chain uses TRBV19 with TRBJ2-1; 8 bases are a match to TRBD2. V gave up 8 bases and J gave up 9 bases; unmatched junction bases: 15. The CDR3 spans 15 residues. Per germline, CDR1 LNHDA and CDR2 SQIVND (reference sequence). The chain's CDR3 is CASHPAGGTRGEQFF. The CDR3 bases are TGTGCCAGTCACCCCGCGGGGGGTACCCGGGGTGAGCAGTTCTTC.

On this clonotype: Compared with germline, one end of the junction differs, possibly owing to a read error. The chain carries TRBV6-6 and TRBJ2-7, with TRBD2 matching 11 bases. Per the germline V gene, CDR1 is MNHNY and CDR2 is SVGAGI (reference sequence). This CDR3 is 15 amino acids long. CDR3 residues: CASSSRLAGTYKQYF. For the CDR3, the DNA is TGTGCCAGCAGCAGCCGACTAGCGGGGACCTACAAGCAGTACTTC.

A note on this clonotype: This sequence is one base from a far larger clone and is likely a read error. This sequence joins TRBV11-2 and TRBJ2-7; 12 bases are shared with TRBD2. The CDR3 length is 15 residues. V lost 5 bases to trimming and J lost 7 bases; unmatched junction nucleotides: 9. Germline V gene lookup returns CDR1 SGHAT and CDR2 FQNNGV. CDR3 bases: TGTGCCAGCAGCCCCCTAGCGGGGGGGCGGAATGAGCAGTACTTC. Its protein product is CASSPLAGGRNEQYF. The full variable domain, with the rest looked up from reference TRBV11-2 and TRBJ2-7, is EAGVAQSPRYKIIEKRQSVAFWCNPISGHATLYWYQQILGQGPKLLIQFQNNGVVDDSQLPKDRFSAERLKGVDSTLKIQPAKLEDSAVYLCASSPLAGGRNEQYFGPGTRLTVT.